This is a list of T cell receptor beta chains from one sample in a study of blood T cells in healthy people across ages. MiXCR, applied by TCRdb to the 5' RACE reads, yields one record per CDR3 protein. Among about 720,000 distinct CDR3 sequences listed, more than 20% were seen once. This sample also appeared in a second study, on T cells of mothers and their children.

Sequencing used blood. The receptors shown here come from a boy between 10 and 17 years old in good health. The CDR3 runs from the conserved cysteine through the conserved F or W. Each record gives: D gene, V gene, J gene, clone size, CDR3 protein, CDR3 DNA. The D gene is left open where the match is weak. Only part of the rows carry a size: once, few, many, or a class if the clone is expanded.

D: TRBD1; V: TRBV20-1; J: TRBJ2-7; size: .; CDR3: CSAAHRGTGTYEQYF; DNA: TGCAGTGCTGCACACCGCGGGACAGGTACCTACGAGCAGTACTTC
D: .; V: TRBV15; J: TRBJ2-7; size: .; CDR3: CATSRDSRGEQYF; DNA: TGTGCCACCAGCAGAGATTCCCGGGGCGAGCAGTACTTC
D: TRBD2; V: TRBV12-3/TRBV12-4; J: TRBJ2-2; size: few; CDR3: CASSLLTSPTGELFF; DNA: TGTGCCAGCAGCTTACTGACTAGCCCCACCGGGGAGCTGTTTTTT
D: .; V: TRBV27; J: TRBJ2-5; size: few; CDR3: CASSSGHRDTQETQYF; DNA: TGTGCCAGCAGTTCTGGGCACCGGGACACCCAAGAGACCCAGTACTTC
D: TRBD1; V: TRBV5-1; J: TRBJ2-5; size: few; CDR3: CASRARQGVETQYF; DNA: TGCGCCAGCAGGGCCCGACAGGGGGTGGAGACCCAGTACTTC
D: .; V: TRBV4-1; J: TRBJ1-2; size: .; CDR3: CASSLVLGHGYTF; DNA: TGCGCCAGCAGCCTTGTACTGGGACATGGCTACACCTTC
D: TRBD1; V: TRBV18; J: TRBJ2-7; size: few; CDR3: CASSLQDRGGEQYF; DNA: TGTGCCAGCTCACTCCAGGACAGGGGCGGAGAGCAGTACTTC
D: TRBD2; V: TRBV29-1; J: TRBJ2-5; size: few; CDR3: CSVYGLADSETQYF; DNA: TGCAGCGTTTATGGACTAGCGGATTCAGAGACCCAGTACTTC
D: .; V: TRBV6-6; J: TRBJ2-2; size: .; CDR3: CASGLGGVYAGELFF; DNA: TGTGCCAGCGGGCTAGGGGGGGTATATGCCGGGGAGCTGTTTTTT
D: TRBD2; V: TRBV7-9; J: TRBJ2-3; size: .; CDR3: CASSLAQRDTDTQYF; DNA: TGTGCCAGCAGCTTAGCCCAGCGGGACACAGATACGCAGTATTTT
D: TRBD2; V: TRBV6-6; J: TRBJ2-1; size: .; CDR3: CASSYPGLAFYNEQFF; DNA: TGTGCCAGCAGTTACCCGGGACTAGCGTTCTACAATGAGCAGTTCTTC